This T cell receptor beta chain was recovered during a study of T cell responses to AZD1222 COVID-19 vaccine. Overall study findings and caveats: CD4 TCRs linked to vaccination spanned spike, dominating at 160-218 and 743-854. Among the donors, most were white British and more were female, and clonal diversity was possibly underestimated.

Looked up from germline, CDR1 is SGDLS and CDR2 is YYNGEE. The CDR3 is made up of 18 amino acids. The J segment lost 8 bases and the V segment lost 3 bases, leaving 13 bases of the junction unmatched. Some clones are missing from TCRdb's copy, which holds only in-frame ones; the method was immunoSEQ multiplex PCR. The sample consists of 100,000 or so clones, 87% of them appearing once. Concerning this clone itself: What it recognizes is unknown.

This clonotype was sampled from an adult in good health. The V and J genes are TRBV9 and TRBJ2-1, with 14 bases matching TRBD2. The sample in question was peripheral blood, obtained on day 0 of AZD1222 vaccination. The DNA of the CDR3 is TGTGCCAGCAGCGAGACTAGCGGGGGGGCCAAGATTAAGGATGAGCAGTTCTTC. This encodes CASSETSGGAKIKDEQFF.